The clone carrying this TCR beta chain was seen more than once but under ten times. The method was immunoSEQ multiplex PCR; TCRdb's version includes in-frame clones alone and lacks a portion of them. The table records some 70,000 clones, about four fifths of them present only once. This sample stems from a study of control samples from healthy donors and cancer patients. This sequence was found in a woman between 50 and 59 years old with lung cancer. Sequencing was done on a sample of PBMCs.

The CDR3 region is CASSPWTGGDYGYTF. The CDR3 DNA is TGTGCCAGCAGTCCTTGGACAGGCGGGGACTATGGCTACACCTTC. The chain employs TRBV27 and TRBJ1-2; 7 bases fit TRBD1. J was trimmed by 3 bases and V by 5 bases; bases with no gene match: 9. CDR3 length: 15 residues. Germline V gives CDR1 MNHEY, CDR2 SMNVEV (reference sequence).